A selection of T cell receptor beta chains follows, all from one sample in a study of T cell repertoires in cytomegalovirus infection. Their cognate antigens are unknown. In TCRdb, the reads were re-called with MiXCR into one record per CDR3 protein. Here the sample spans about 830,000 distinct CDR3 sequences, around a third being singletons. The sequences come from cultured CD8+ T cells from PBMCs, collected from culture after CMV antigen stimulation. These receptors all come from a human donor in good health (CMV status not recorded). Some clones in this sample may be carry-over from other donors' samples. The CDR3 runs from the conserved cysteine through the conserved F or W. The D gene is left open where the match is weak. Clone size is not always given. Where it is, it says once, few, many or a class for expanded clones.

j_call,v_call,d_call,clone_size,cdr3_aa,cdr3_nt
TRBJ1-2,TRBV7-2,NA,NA,CASPSMWVEGYTF,TGTGCCAGCCCTTCCATGTGGGTCGAAGGCTACACCTTC
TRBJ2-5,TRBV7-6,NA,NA,CASSPRQALRETQYF,TGTGCCAGCAGCCCTAGACAGGCCCTGAGGGAGACCCAGTACTTC
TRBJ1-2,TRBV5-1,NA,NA,CASSLEPEYGYTF,TGCGCCAGCAGCTTGGAACCGGAGTATGGCTACACCTTT
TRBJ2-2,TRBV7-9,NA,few,CASSADSSTGELFF,TGTGCCAGCAGTGCGGACAGTTCAACCGGGGAGCTGTTTTTT
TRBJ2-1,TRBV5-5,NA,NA,CASSVSGLSSYNEQFF,TGTGCCAGCAGCGTTTCGGGACTCAGCTCCTACAATGAGCAGTTCTTC
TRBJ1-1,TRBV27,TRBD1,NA,CASSPSTGDLNTEAFF,TGTGCCAGCAGTCCATCGACAGGGGACCTGAACACTGAAGCTTTCTTT
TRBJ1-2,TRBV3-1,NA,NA,CASSQVGEPYGYTF,TGTGCCAGCAGCCAAGTTGGGGAACCCTATGGCTACACCTTC
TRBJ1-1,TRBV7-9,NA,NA,CASSDTEAGRTEAFF,TGTGCCAGCAGCGACACAGAAGCAGGGCGGACTGAAGCTTTCTTT
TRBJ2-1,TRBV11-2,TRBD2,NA,CASSLEGLAHNEQFF,TGTGCCAGCAGCTTGGAGGGACTAGCTCACAATGAGCAGTTCTTC
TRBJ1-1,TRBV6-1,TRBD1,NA,CASSAPTDGTGGLMYTEAFF,TGTGCCAGCAGTGCCCCAACCGACGGGACAGGGGGCCTTATGTACACTGAAGCTTTCTTT
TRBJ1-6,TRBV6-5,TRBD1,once,CASSRRQGLNSPLHF,TGTGCCAGCAGTCGACGACAGGGGCTGAATTCACCCCTCCACTTT
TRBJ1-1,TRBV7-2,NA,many,CASRERTLANTEAFF,TGTGCCAGCAGAGAGCGGACGTTGGCGAACACTGAAGCTTTCTTT
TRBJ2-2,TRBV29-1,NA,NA,CSVEDGFIGPGELFF,TGCAGCGTTGAAGATGGATTTATCGGCCCCGGGGAGCTGTTTTTT
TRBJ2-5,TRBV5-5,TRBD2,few,CASSFSGALQETQYF,TGTGCCAGCAGCTTCAGCGGGGCATTGCAAGAGACCCAGTACTTC
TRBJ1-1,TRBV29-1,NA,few,CQALGGGDLATNTEAFF,TGCCAAGCGTTGGGGGGAGGGGATTTAGCAACGAACACTGAAGCTTTCTTT
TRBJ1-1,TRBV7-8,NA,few,CASSLGRGRVSEAFF,TGTGCCAGCAGCTTAGGGCGGGGGCGGGTTTCTGAAGCTTTCTTT
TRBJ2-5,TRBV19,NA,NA,CASSATKKQETQYF,TGTGCCAGTAGTGCCACTAAAAAGCAAGAGACCCAGTACTTC
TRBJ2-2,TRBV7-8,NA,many,CASSPYAGSGELFF,TGTGCCAGCAGCCCCTATGCGGGGTCCGGGGAGCTGTTTTTT
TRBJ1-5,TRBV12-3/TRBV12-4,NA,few,CASSISGGTVQPQHF,TGTGCCAGCAGTATTAGTGGGGGAACCGTGCAGCCCCAGCATTTT
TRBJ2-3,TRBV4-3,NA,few,CASSPKSGDTQYF,TGCGCCAGCAGCCCCAAGTCCGGGGATACGCAGTATTTT
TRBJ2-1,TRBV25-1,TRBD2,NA,CASSVWGLAGGDSEQFF,TGTGCCAGCAGTGTATGGGGCCTAGCGGGGGGGGACAGTGAGCAGTTCTTC
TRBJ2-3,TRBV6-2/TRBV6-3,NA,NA,CASSYSPGRITDTQYF,TGTGCCAGCAGTTACTCGCCAGGGCGGATCACAGATACGCAGTATTTT
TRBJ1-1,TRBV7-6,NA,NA,CASSLVPFMNTEAFF,TGTGCCAGCAGCTTAGTGCCGTTCATGAACACTGAAGCTTTCTTT
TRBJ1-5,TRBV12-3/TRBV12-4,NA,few,CASSLASAGRPQHF,TGTGCCAGCAGTTTAGCCTCGGCGGGGCGGCCCCAGCATTTT
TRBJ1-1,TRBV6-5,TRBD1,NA,CASSQRDRGGTEAFF,TGTGCCAGCAGCCAACGGGACAGGGGAGGAACTGAAGCTTTCTTT
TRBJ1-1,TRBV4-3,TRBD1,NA,CASMGGQGFSEAFF,TGCGCCAGCATGGGGGGACAGGGGTTTTCTGAAGCTTTCTTT
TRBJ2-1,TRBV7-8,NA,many,CASSLTLPSSYNEQFF,TGTGCCAGCAGCCTAACCCTTCCAAGCTCCTACAATGAGCAGTTCTTC
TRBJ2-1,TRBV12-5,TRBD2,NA,CASGFLHPGTSGGYNEQFF,TGTGCTAGTGGTTTTTTACACCCCGGGACTAGCGGGGGGTACAATGAGCAGTTCTTC
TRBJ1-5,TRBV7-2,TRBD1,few,CASSARDRVGQPQHF,TGTGCCAGCAGCGCCCGGGACAGGGTCGGTCAGCCCCAGCATTTT
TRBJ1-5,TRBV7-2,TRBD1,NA,CASSGWTGGDGQPQHF,TGTGCCAGCAGCGGATGGACAGGGGGCGATGGGCAGCCCCAGCATTTT
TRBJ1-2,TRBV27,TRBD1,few,CASSMTGPVRYGYTF,TGTGCCAGCAGTATGACAGGGCCCGTTCGCTATGGCTACACCTTC
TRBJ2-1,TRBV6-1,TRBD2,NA,CASSKGTSGYNEQFF,TGTGCCAGCAGTAAAGGGACTAGCGGTTACAATGAGCAGTTCTTC
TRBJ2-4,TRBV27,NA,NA,CASSSVREGKNIQYF,TGTGCCAGCAGCTCTGTCCGGGAAGGCAAAAACATTCAGTACTTC
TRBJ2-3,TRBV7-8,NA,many,CASSPWTSTDTQYF,TGTGCCAGCAGCCCGTGGACTAGCACAGATACGCAGTATTTT
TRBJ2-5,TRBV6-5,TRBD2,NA,CASSYGDYPLGTQYF,TGTGCCAGCAGTTACGGGGACTATCCCCTAGGGACCCAGTACTTC
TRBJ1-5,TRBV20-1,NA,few,CSASIGGRQPQHF,TGCAGTGCTAGTATCGGGGGGCGGCAGCCCCAGCATTTT
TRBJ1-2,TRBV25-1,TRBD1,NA,CASSESGRGNYGYTF,TGTGCCAGCAGTGAATCTGGCAGGGGGAACTATGGCTACACCTTC
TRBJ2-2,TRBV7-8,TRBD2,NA,CASSAGLAGGPGTGELFF,TGTGCCAGCAGCGCGGGACTAGCGGGGGGGCCGGGGACCGGGGAGCTGTTTTTT
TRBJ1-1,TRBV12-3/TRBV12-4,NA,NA,CASSLGFSENTEAFF,TGTGCCAGCAGTTTAGGCTTCTCAGAGAACACTGAAGCTTTCTTT
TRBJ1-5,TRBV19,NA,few,CASGLFKNQPQHF,TGTGCCAGTGGATTATTCAAGAATCAGCCCCAGCATTTT
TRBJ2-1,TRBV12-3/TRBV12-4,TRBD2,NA,CASSHQRGGSYNEQFF,TGTGCCAGCAGTCACCAGCGGGGGGGTTCCTACAATGAGCAGTTCTTC
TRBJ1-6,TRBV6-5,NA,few,CASSYSGALNSPLHF,TGTGCCAGCAGTTACTCGGGCGCCCTGAATTCACCCCTCCACTTT